Below are 8 T cell receptor beta chains sequenced from a single sample in a study of CD4 T cells in relation to SARS-CoV-2 and coronaviruses. For these TCRs, the target antigens are not known. Repertoires were generated with immunoSEQ multiplex PCR, while TCRdb's copy carries only in-frame clones and drops some. The table includes approximately 36,000 clones, more than 65% detected once. Sequencing was done on a sample of memory CD4+ T cells from PBMCs, cultured in vitro. These receptors were obtained from an adult with COVID-19.

The chain couples TRBV10-3 to TRBJ2-1, with D unresolved. Germline V lookup: CDR1 ENHRY, CDR2 SYGVKD. The CDR3 spans 13 residues. V was pared by 2 bases and J by 5 bases, with 7 bases between. In DNA form, the CDR3 reads TGTGCCATCAGTGAGATTGAGGACAATGAGCAGTTCTTC. This sequence encodes CAISEIEDNEQFF.

This clone was recorded once. DNA for the CDR3: TGTGCCAGCAGGGAGCGGCAGCCCTACGAGCAGTACTTC. Residues: CASRERQPYEQYF. V usage is TRBV28 and J usage is TRBJ2-7, with D possibly matching TRBD2 (5 bases). Germline V CDR1 and CDR2: MDHEN, SYDVKM. This CDR3 has 13 residues. Trimming took 6 bases from V and 2 from J, leaving 11 bases between them.

The chain has TRBV4-3 and TRBJ2-5, with D possibly matching TRBD2 (5 bases). CDR1 is LGHNA, CDR2 YSLEER, per germline. The CDR3 length is 14 residues. Between the trimmed V and J ends, which lost 4 bases and 0 bases, there was a span of 9 bases. CDR3 DNA sequence: TGCGCCAGCAGCCTAGACGGGAACCAAGAGACCCAGTACTTC. It encodes CASSLDGNQETQYF.

The V gene is TRBV6-5, the J gene TRBJ2-5; the match to TRBD2 covers 11 bases. The CDR3 is 13 amino acids. Trimming removed 10 bases from V and 4 bases from J; junction bases left unmatched: 5. Germline V gene lookup returns CDR1 MNHEY and CDR2 SVGAGI. The CDR3 region is CATRLAGRETQYF. The CDR3, as DNA: TGTGCCACAAGACTAGCGGGAAGAGAGACCCAGTACTTC.

The chain has TRBV14 and TRBJ1-6; D ambiguous. The CDR3 length is 18 residues. V was clipped by 1 base and J by 0 bases, with 13 bases between them. CDR1 is SGHDN and CDR2 is FVKESK in the germline V gene. Written as DNA, the CDR3 is TGTGCCAGCAGCCAAGGGCAAAGATATAGCTCCTATAATTCACCCCTCCACTTT. This sequence encodes CASSQGQRYSSYNSPLHF.

J is TRBJ2-5 and V is TRBV6-6, with TRBD1 identical over 7 bases. CDR3 length: 15 amino acids. V dropped 6 bases and J dropped 5; count of bases not matched to a gene: 12. Per germline, CDR1 MNHNY and CDR2 SVGAGI (reference sequence). CDR3 amino acids: CASRPTSQGLETQYF. Written as DNA, the CDR3 is TGTGCCAGCAGACCGACATCACAGGGGTTGGAGACCCAGTACTTC.

V is TRBV7-2 and J is TRBJ2-7, with TRBD2 matching over 8 bases. Germline V gene lookup returns CDR1 SGHTA and CDR2 FQGNSA. This CDR3 region has 14 residues. Losses at the gene ends were 5 bases for V and 4 bases for J; bases not matched to a gene: 7. Here the CDR3 reads CASSEQRESYEQYF. CDR3 coding DNA: TGTGCCAGCAGCGAGCAGCGGGAGTCATACGAGCAGTACTTC.

The chain links TRBV6-5 to TRBJ1-5; weak D call: TRBD1 (6 bases). Per germline, CDR1 MNHEY and CDR2 SVGAGI. This CDR3 region has 14 residues. V was shortened by 6 bases and J by 5 bases, with 14 bases between the two germline ends. The CDR3 protein is CASRAGERDQPQHF. CDR3 sequence (DNA): TGTGCCAGCAGGGCAGGGGAAAGGGATCAGCCCCAGCATTTT.